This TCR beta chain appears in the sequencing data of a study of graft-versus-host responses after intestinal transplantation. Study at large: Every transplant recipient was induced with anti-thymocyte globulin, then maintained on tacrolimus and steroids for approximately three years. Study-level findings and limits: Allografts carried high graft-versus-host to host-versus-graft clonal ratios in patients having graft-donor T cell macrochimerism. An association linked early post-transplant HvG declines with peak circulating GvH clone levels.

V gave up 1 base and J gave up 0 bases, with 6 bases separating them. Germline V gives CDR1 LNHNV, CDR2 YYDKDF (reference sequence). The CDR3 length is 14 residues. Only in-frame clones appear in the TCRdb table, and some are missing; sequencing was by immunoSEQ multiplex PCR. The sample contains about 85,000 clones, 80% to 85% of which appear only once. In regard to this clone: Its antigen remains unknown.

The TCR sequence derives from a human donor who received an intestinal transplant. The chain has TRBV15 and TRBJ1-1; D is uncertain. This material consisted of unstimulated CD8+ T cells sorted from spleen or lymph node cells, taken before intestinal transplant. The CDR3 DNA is TGTGCCACCAGCAGAGCCTACTTGAACACTGAAGCTTTCTTT. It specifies CATSRAYLNTEAFF.